Each of the 18 T cell receptor beta chains below was sequenced from the same sample in a study of a mutant IDH1 vaccine in newly diagnosed glioma. The method was immunoSEQ multiplex PCR; TCRdb's version includes in-frame clones alone and lacks a portion of them. The sample yields roughly 50,000 clones, less than 90% seen once. As for time point: week 35, safety follow-up. Topical imiquimod accompanied each vaccine dose, which consisted of 300 ug of mutant IDH1 20-mer peptide. No antigen has been identified for these receptors. Here the sequenced sample was PBMCs, taken from a glioma patient whose treatment included an IDH1 peptide vaccine. The source of these receptors is a woman between 18 and 29 years old with glioma.

This chain connects TRBV4-2 to TRBJ1-1; D unresolved. Germline V CDR1 and CDR2: LGHNA, YNFKEQ. Trimming took off 1 base at V and 6 bases at J, with 15 bases between the two ends. The CDR3 length is 15 residues. CDR3 bases: TGTGCCAGCAGCCAAGGGCGGATGTTGACGGCTGAAGCTTTCTTT. Translation gives CASSQGRMLTAEAFF.

The J gene is TRBJ1-6, the V gene TRBV5-6; 9 bases map to TRBD1. J was trimmed by 7 bases and V by 0 bases; bases with no gene match: 2. Per germline, CDR1 SGHDT and CDR2 YYEEEE. This CDR3 is built from 15 residues. CDR3 in amino acids: CASSLAGTGNSPLHF. The CDR3 DNA sequence: TGTGCCAGCAGCTTGGCCGGGACAGGGAATTCACCCCTCCACTTT.

The chain employs TRBV27 and TRBJ2-7; D not resolved. CDR1 MNHEY and CDR2 SMNVEV come from the germline V gene (reference sequence). The CDR3 loop spans 13 amino acids. V gave up 6 bases and J gave up 0 bases, with 9 bases separating them. DNA of the CDR3: TGTGCCAGCAGCAGCACCCTCTCCTACGAGCAGTACTTC. It yields the protein CASSSTLSYEQYF.

The J gene is TRBJ2-1, the V gene TRBV7-3, with a tentative D call TRBD2 (7 bases). Trimming removed 1 base at V and 9 bases at J, with 10 bases between. Germline CDR1 reads SGHTA; CDR2 reads FQGTGA. CDR3 length: 13 amino acids. CDR3 sequence: CASSLREGGEQFF. In DNA, the CDR3 is TGTGCCAGCAGCTTAAGGGAGGGGGGTGAGCAGTTCTTC.

The chain recombines TRBV19 with TRBJ2-5, with 8 bases matching TRBD2. The CDR3 is made up of 12 amino acids. Germline lookup yields CDR1 LNHDA and CDR2 SQIVND (reference sequence). The V segment lost 11 bases and the J segment 5 bases; nucleotides outside the gene matches: 7. DNA of the CDR3: TGTGCCTCCGGGGGGGCCGGGGAGACCCAGTACTTC. Translation gives CASGGAGETQYF.

V gene TRBV30 combines with J gene TRBJ2-5, with TRBD2 matching 7 bases. CDR1 is GTSNPN and CDR2 is SVGIG in the germline V gene (reference sequence). J lost 5 bases, V lost 1 base, and 1 base had no gene match. CDR3 length: 12 residues. The CDR3: CAWSAGGETQYF. The CDR3 DNA follows: TGTGCCTGGAGTGCCGGGGGGGAGACCCAGTACTTC.

The table lists this clone with a few counts. J is TRBJ1-1 and V is TRBV4-2; D possibly corresponds to TRBD1 (6 bases). The CDR3 loop spans 15 amino acids. Germline V gives CDR1 LGHNA, CDR2 YNFKEQ. The germline V and J ends were trimmed by 7 bases and 1 base, with 16 bases remaining between them. The CDR3 spells CASTRTDSGNTEAFF. The CDR3 nucleotides read TGTGCCAGCACCCGGACAGATTCGGGGAACACTGAAGCTTTCTTT.

V gene TRBV14 combines with J gene TRBJ2-7; a possible D gene is TRBD2 (6 bases). CDR1 SGHDN and CDR2 FVKESK come from the germline V gene. This CDR3 spans 16 amino acids. Trimming removed 4 bases at V and 2 bases at J, with 18 bases between. CDR3 amino acids: CASSPLGGTKTYEQYF. The CDR3 region has the DNA TGTGCCAGCAGCCCACTCGGAGGGACGAAAACCTACGAGCAGTACTTC. The variable domain in full, with the rest retrieved from reference TRBV14 and TRBJ2-7, is EAGVTQFPSHSVIEKGQTVTLRCDPISGHDNLYWYRRVMGKEIKFLLHFVKESKQDESGMPNNRFLAERTGGTYSTLKVQPAELEDSGVYFCASSPLGGTKTYEQYFGPGTRLTVT.

This clone came up once. The chain recombines TRBV5-1 with TRBJ2-4, with 11 nucleotides matching TRBD2. This CDR3 spans 15 amino acids. The trim removed 4 bases at V and 4 bases at J, leaving 4 bases unmatched. The germline V gene encodes CDR1 SGHRS and CDR2 YFSETQ. The CDR3 reads CASSGTSGLKNIQYF. The CDR3 DNA reads TGCGCCAGCAGCGGGACTAGCGGTCTAAAAAACATTCAGTACTTC.

The V and J genes are TRBV4-1 and TRBJ1-2, with a possible D match to TRBD1 (5 bases). The V and J ends lost 4 bases and 1 base respectively, with 19 bases between them. Germline-derived CDR1 and CDR2 are MGHRA and YSYEKL. CDR3 length: 17 residues. The CDR3 protein is CASSPVGTSAFNYGYTF. The CDR3 bases are TGCGCCAGCAGCCCCGTAGGGACTTCTGCTTTTAACTATGGCTACACCTTC.

This clone was seen a single time. The CDR3: CASSTTVLSGNTIYF. The CDR3 region has the DNA TGTGCCAGTAGTACGACGGTCCTCTCTGGAAACACCATATATTTT. The chain employs TRBV19 and TRBJ1-3, with D hard to call. The CDR3 covers 15 residues. Germline-derived CDR1 and CDR2 are LNHDA and SQIVND (reference sequence). V was clipped by 4 bases and J by 0 bases, with 10 bases between them.

The chain couples TRBV9 to TRBJ2-5; the D is unclear. Trimming removed 0 bases at V and 3 bases at J, with 9 bases between. Per the germline V gene, CDR1 is SGDLS and CDR2 is YYNGEE. The CDR3 has 14 residues. CDR3 coding DNA: TGTGCCAGCAGCGTAGACGGGCTAAAAGAGACCCAGTACTTC. Protein product: CASSVDGLKETQYF. Looking up the rest from reference TRBV9 and TRBJ2-5 gives the full variable domain: DSGVTQTPKHLITATGQRVTLRCSPRSGDLSVYWYQQSLDQGLQFLIQYYNGEERAKGNILERFSAQQFPDLHSELNLSSLELGDSALYFCASSVDGLKETQYFGPGTRLLVL.

This clone has only one observation. The chain links TRBV5-1 to TRBJ1-1; unclear D gene. The CDR3 is made up of 15 amino acids. Germline CDR1 and CDR2: SGHRS and YFSETQ. Trimming cost V 4 bases and J 0 bases, with 13 bases left between them. The CDR3 is CASSPGRIMNTEAFF. The CDR3 DNA sequence: TGCGCCAGCAGCCCAGGTCGGATTATGAACACTGAAGCTTTCTTT.

The chain combines TRBV5-1 with TRBJ2-3; 7 bases line up with TRBD2. The V and J ends lost 1 base and 4 bases, in that order; junction bases with no gene match: 9. Germline V CDR1 and CDR2: SGHRS, YFSETQ. This CDR3 is 16 amino acids long. Here the CDR3 DNA reads TGCGCCAGCAGCTTGCTCGCGGGAGTTTCCCCAGATACGCAGTATTTT. Amino acid sequence: CASSLLAGVSPDTQYF. The full variable domain, rest sourced from reference TRBV5-1 and TRBJ2-3, is KAGVTQTPRYLIKTRGQQVTLSCSPISGHRSVSWYQQTPGQGLQFLFEYFSETQRNKGNFPGRFSGRQFSNSRSEMNVSTLELGDSALYLCASSLLAGVSPDTQYFGPGTRLTVL.

This rearrangement joins TRBV5-1 to TRBJ2-3, with D hard to call. Trimming stripped 1 base from V and 5 bases from J, with 14 bases between. The CDR3 sequence is 15 residues long. Germline CDR1 SGHRS, CDR2 YFSETQ. Here the CDR3 DNA reads TGCGCCAGCAGCTTGCGTCAGTCTTCCGGAGATACGCAGTATTTT. It is translated as CASSLRQSSGDTQYF.

The chain uses TRBV20-1 and TRBJ2-1, with D possibly TRBD2 on 6 matching bases. V was shortened by 6 bases and J by 5 bases, with 8 bases between the two germline ends. CDR1 and CDR2 (germline): DFQATT, SNEGSKA (reference sequence). The CDR3 is 11 residues long. CDR3 loop: CSALAHNEQFF. The CDR3 DNA sequence: TGCAGTGCACTAGCTCACAATGAGCAGTTCTTC.

This clone was picked up a small number of times. This chain connects TRBV6-5 to TRBJ1-1; D is ambiguous. There are 12 residues in the CDR3. Germline assignment: CDR1 MNHEY and CDR2 SVGAGI. Trimming shortened V by 5 bases and J by 5 bases, and 9 bases separated the two germline ends. In DNA form, the CDR3 reads TGTGCCAGCAGTCAACTGGGGACTGAAGCTTTCTTT. This sequence encodes CASSQLGTEAFF.

This clone was seen once. This chain joins TRBV7-2 and TRBJ2-1, with D uncertain. CDR1 is SGHTA and CDR2 is FQGNSA in the germline V gene. The V and J ends lost 3 bases and 0 bases respectively, with 12 bases between them. This CDR3 is 16 amino acids long. The DNA of the CDR3 is TGTGCCAGCAGCTTTGCGCCCATTATCTCCTACAATGAGCAGTTCTTC. This sequence encodes CASSFAPIISYNEQFF. Based on the CDR3 plus reference TRBV7-2 and TRBJ2-1, the full variable domain is GAGVSQSPSNKVTEKGKDVELRCDPISGHTALYWYRQSLGQGLEFLIYFQGNSAPDKSGLPSDRFSAERTGGSVSTLTIQRTQQEDSAVYLCASSFAPIISYNEQFFGPGTRLTVL.